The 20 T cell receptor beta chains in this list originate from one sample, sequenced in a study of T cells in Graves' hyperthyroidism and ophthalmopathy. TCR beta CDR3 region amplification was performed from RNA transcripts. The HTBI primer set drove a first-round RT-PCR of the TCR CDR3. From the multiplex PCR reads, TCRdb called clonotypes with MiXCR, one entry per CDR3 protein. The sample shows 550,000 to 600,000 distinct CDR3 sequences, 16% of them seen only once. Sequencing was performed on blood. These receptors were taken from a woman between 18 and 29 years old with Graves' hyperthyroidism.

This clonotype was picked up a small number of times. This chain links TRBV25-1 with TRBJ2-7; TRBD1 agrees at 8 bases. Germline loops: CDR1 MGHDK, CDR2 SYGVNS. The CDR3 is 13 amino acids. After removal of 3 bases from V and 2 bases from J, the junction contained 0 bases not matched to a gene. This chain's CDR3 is CASSDRGPYEQYF. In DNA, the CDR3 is TGTGCCAGCAGTGACAGGGGGCCCTACGAGCAGTACTTC.

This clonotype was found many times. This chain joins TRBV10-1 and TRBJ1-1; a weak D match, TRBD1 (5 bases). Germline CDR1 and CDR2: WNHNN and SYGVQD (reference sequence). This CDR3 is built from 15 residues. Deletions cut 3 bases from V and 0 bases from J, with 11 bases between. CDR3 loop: CASSELPGMNTEAFF. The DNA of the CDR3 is TGCGCCAGCAGTGAACTTCCAGGGATGAACACTGAAGCTTTCTTT.

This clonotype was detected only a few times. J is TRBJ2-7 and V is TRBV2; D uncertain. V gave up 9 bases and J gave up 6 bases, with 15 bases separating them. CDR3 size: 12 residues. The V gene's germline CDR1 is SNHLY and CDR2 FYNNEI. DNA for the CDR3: TGTGCCAGTTCACCTATAGCCTCCGAGCAGTACTTC. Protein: CASSPIASEQYF.

The CDR3 here is CASSPDGGRVPQHF. DNA for the CDR3: TGTGCCAGCAGCCCCGACGGTGGACGTGTGCCCCAGCATTTT. The rearrangement joins TRBV7-8 to TRBJ1-5; no definite D call. Germline assignment: CDR1 SGHVS and CDR2 FQNEAQ. Trimming stripped 5 bases from V and 9 bases from J, with 17 bases between. This CDR3 contains 14 residues.

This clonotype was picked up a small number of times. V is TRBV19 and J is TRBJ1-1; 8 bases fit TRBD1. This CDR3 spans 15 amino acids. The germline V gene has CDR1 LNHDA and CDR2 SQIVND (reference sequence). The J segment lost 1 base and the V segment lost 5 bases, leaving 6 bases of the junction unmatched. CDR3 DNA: TGTGCCAGTAGTCCAATGACAGGGGCGAACACTGAAGCTTTCTTT. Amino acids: CASSPMTGANTEAFF.

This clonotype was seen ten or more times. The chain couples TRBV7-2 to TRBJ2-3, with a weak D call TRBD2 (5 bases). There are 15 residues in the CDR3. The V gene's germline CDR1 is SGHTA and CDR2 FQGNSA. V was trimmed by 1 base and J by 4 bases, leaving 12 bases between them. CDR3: CASSLEDFTPDTQYF. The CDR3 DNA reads TGTGCCAGCAGCTTAGAGGACTTTACCCCAGATACGCAGTATTTT.

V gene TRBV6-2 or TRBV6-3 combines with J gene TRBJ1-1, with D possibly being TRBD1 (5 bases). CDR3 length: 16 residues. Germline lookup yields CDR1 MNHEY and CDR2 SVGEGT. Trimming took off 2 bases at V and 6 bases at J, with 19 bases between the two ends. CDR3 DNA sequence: TGTGCCAGCAGTTACCTCACGACGAGAGGGGCTTCTGAAGCTTTCTTT. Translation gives CASSYLTTRGASEAFF.

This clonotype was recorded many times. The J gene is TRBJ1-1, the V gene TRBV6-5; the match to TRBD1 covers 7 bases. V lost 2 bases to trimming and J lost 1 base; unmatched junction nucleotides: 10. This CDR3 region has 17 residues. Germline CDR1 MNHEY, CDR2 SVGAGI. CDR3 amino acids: CASSYDRTGGGNTEAFF. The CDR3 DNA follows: TGTGCCAGCAGTTACGACAGGACAGGTGGGGGGAACACTGAAGCTTTCTTT.

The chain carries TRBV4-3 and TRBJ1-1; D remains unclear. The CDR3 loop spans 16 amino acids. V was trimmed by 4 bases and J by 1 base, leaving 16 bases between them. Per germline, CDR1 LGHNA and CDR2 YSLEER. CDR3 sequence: CASSPSNFPKNTEAFF. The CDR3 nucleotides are TGCGCCAGCAGCCCCTCCAACTTCCCGAAGAACACTGAAGCTTTCTTT.

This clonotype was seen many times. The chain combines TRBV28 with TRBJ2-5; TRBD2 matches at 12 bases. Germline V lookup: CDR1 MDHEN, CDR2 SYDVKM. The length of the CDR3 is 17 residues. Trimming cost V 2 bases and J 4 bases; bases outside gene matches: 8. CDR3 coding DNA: TGTGCCAGCAGTTTAAGACTAGCGGGAGTAGGAGGAGAGACCCAGTACTTC. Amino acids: CASSLRLAGVGGETQYF.

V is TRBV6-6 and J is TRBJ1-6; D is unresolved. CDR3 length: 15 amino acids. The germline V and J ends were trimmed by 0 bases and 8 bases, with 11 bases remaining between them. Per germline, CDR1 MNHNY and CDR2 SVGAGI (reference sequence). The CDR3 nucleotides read TGTGCCAGCAGTTACTCGGATCTTGGGGATTCACCCCTCCACTTT. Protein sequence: CASSYSDLGDSPLHF.

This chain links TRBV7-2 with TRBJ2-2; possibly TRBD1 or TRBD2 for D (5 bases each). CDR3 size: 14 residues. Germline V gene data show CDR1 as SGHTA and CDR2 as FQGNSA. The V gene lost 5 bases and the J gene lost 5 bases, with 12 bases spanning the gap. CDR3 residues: CASSRGHSTGELFF. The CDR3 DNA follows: TGTGCCAGCAGCCGGGGCCATTCAACCGGGGAGCTGTTTTTT.

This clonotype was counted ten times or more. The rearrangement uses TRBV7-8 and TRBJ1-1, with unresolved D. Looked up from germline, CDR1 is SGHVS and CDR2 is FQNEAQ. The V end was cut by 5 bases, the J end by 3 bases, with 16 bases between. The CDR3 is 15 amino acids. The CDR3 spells CASSETRRTYTEAFF. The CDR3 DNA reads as TGTGCCAGCAGCGAAACCAGGAGGACGTACACTGAAGCTTTCTTT.

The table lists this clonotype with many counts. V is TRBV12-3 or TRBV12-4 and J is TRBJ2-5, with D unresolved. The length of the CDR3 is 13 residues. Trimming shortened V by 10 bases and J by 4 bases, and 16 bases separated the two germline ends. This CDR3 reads CATNPDGGETQYF. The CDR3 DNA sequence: TGTGCCACCAACCCCGACGGCGGAGAGACCCAGTACTTC.

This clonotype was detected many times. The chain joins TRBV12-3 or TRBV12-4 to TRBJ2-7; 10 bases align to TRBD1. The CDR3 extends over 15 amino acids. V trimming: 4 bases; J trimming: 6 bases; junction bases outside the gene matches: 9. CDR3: CASSSGTGARFEQYF. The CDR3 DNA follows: TGTGCCAGCAGTTCGGGGACAGGGGCACGGTTCGAGCAGTACTTC.

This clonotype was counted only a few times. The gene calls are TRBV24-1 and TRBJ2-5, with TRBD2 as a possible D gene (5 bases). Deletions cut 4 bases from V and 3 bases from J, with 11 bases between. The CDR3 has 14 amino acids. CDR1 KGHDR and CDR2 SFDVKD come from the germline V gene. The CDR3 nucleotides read TGTGCCACCAGTGACTCTATAGCGAAAGAGACCCAGTACTTC. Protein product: CATSDSIAKETQYF.

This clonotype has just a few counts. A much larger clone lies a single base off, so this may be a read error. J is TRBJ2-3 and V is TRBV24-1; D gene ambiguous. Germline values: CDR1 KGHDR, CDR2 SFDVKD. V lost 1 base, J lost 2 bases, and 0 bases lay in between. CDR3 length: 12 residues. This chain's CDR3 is CATSDFTDTQYF. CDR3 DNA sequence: TGTGCCACCAGTGATTTCACAGATACGCAGTATTTT.

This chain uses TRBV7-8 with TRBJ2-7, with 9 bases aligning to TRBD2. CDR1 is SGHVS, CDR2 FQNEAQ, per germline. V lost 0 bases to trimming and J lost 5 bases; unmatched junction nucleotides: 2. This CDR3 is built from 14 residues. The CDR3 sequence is CASSLAPSGDEQYF. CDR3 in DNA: TGTGCCAGCAGCTTAGCGCCTAGCGGGGACGAGCAGTACTTC.

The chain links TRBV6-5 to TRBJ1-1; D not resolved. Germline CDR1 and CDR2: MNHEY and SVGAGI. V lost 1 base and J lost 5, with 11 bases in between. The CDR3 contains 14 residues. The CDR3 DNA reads TGTGCCAGCAGTTACTATCGCGGTCGGACTGAAGCTTTCTTT. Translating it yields CASSYYRGRTEAFF.

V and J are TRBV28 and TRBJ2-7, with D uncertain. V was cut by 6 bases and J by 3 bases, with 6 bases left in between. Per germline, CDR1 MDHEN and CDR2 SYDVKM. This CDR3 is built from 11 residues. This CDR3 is CASRTDYEQYF. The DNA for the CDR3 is TGTGCCAGCAGGACCGACTACGAGCAGTACTTC.